The clone carrying this TCR beta chain was recorded a few times. The antigen is undetermined. Sequencing in the ViraFEST assay came after antigen-specific CD4+ T cells had been expanded with viral peptide pools, which were used to stimulate PBMC. A 10-day culture period preceded the isolation of CD4+ T cells. Vaccinated recipients, who were negative for nucleocapsid antibodies, had no history of SARS-CoV-2 infection. On both days 3 and 7, half of the culture medium was replaced with IL-2 medium. Assay used: immunoSEQ multiplex PCR; TCRdb lists only in-frame clones, some missing. The sample shows 68,000 or so clones, over 70% of them seen only once. These data originate in a study of vaccination effects on CD4 cells after COVID-19. Background on the study: Two doses of either BNT162b2 or mRNA-1273 were given to each participant.

Findings and limits, study-wide: Clonal contraction was marked in infection- and vaccine-induced clones late after vaccination. The vaccine-induced clones of healthy vaccinees included only 1 of 255 that cross-reacted with common cold coronaviruses.

There are 15 residues in the CDR3. V shed 4 bases, J shed 3 bases, and the junction held 4 bases outside the gene matches. The germline CDR1 and CDR2 sequences are MGHRA and YSYEKL. The TCR originated in a human donor who received a COVID-19 vaccine. This chain uses TRBV4-1 with TRBJ1-4; TRBD1 aligns across 8 bases. This material consisted of CD4+ T cells from PBMCs cultured with SARS-CoV-2 spike peptides, taken before COVID-19 vaccination. The CDR3 region is CASSPQGASNEKLFF. The CDR3 nucleotides are TGCGCCAGCAGCCCCCAGGGGGCTTCTAATGAAAAACTGTTTTTT.